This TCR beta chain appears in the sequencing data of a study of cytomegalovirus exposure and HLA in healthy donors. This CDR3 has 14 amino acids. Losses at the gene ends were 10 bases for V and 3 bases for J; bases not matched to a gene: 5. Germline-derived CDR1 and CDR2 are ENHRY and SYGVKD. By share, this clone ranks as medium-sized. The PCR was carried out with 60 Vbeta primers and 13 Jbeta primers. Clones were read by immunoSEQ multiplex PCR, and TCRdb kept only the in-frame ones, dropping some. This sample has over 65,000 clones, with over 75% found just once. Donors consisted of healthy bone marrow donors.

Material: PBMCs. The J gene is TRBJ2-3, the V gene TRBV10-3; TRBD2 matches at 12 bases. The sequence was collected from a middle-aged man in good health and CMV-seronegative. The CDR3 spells CATLTSGRTDTQYF. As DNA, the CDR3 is TGTGCCACCCTGACTAGCGGGAGAACAGATACGCAGTATTTT.